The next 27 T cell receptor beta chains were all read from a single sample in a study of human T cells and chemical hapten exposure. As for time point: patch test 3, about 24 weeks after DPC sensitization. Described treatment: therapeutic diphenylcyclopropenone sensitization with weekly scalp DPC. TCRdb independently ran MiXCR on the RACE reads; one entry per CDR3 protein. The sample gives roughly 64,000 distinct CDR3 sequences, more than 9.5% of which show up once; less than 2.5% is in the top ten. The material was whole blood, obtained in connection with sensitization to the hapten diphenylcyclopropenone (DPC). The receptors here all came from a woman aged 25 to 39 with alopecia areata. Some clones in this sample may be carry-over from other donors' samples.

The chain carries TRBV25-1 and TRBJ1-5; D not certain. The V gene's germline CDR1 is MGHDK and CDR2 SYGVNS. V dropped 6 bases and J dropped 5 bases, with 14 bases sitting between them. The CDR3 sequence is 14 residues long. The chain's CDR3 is CASSRRGRDQPQHF. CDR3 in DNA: TGTGCCAGCAGCCGCCGTGGTCGGGATCAGCCCCAGCATTTT.

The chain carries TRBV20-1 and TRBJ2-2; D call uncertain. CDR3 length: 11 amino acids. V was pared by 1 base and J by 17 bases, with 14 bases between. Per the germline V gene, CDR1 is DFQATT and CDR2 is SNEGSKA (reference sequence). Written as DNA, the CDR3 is TGCAGTGCTAGAGCCCCGCATGGAGTTTTTTTT. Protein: CSARAPHGVFF.

CDR3 DNA: TGTGCCAGCAGCACCATTTGGACTAGCACCTACAATGAGCAGTTCTTC. Its translation: CASSTIWTSTYNEQFF. This chain uses TRBV5-6 with TRBJ2-1, with 8 bases that match TRBD2. Per the germline V gene, CDR1 is SGHDT and CDR2 is YYEEEE. J was trimmed by 2 bases and V by 4 bases; bases with no gene match: 8. The CDR3 is 16 amino acids.

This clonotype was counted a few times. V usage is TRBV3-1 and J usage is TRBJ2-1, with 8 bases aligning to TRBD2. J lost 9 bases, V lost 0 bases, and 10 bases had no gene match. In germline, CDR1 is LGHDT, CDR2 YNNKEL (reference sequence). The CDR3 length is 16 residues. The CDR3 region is CASSQDISGRRGEQFF. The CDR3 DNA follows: TGTGCCAGCAGCCAAGACATCAGCGGGAGACGAGGTGAGCAGTTCTTC.

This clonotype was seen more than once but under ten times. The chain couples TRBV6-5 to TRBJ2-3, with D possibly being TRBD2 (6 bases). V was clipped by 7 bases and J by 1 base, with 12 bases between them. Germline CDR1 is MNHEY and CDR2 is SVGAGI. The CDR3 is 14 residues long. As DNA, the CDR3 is TGTGCCAGCAACGGAGGGTACGGCACAGATACGCAGTATTTT. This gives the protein CASNGGYGTDTQYF.

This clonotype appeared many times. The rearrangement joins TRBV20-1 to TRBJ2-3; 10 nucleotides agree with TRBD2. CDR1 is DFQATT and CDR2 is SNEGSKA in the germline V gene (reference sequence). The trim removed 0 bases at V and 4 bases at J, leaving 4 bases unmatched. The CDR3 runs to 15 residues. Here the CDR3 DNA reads TGCAGTGCTAGAGATGGTAGCGGGAGGCCAGATACGCAGTATTTT. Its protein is CSARDGSGRPDTQYF.

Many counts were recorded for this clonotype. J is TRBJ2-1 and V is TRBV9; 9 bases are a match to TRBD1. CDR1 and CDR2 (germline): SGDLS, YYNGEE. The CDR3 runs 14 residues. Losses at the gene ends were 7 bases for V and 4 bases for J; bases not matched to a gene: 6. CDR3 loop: CASSGTGFYNEQFF. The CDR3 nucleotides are TGTGCCAGCTCCGGGACAGGGTTTTACAATGAGCAGTTCTTC.

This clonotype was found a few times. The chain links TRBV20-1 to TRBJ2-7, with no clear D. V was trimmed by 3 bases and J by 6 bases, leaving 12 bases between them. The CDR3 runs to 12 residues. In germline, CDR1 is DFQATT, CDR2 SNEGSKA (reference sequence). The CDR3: CSASDGDSEQYF. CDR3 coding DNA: TGCAGTGCTAGTGACGGAGATTCCGAGCAGTACTTC.

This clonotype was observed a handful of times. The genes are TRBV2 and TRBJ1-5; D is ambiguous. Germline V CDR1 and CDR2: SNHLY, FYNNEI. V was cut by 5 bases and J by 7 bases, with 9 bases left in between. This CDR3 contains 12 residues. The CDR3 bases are TGTGCCAGCAGTTCCCCGGCGCAGCCCCAGCATTTT. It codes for CASSSPAQPQHF. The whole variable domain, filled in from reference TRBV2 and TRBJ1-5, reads EPEVTQTPSHQVTQMGQEVILRCVPISNHLYFYWYRQILGQKVEFLVSFYNNEISEKSEIFDDQFSVERPDGSNFTLKIRSTKLEDSAMYFCASSSPAQPQHFGDGTRLSIL.

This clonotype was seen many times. CDR3 in amino acids: CATYQGNNSPLHF. The CDR3, as DNA: TGTGCCACCTACCAGGGAAATAATTCACCCCTCCACTTT. The V gene is TRBV6-5, the J gene TRBJ1-6, with a possible D match to TRBD1 (5 bases). Trimming took off 10 bases at V and 5 bases at J, with 12 bases between the two ends. Germline V lookup: CDR1 MNHEY, CDR2 SVGAGI. There are 13 residues in the CDR3.

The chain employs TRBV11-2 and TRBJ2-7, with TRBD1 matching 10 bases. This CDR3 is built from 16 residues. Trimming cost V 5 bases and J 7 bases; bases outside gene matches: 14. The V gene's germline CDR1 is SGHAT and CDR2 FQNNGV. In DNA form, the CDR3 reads TGTGCCAGCAGCGGGACCGGGACAGGGGCCCTACGAGAGCAGTACTTC. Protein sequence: CASSGTGTGALREQYF.

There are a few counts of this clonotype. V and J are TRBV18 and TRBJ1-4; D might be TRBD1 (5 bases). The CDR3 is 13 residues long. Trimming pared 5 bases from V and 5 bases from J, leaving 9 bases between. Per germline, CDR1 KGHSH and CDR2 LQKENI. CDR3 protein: CASSTGPNEKLFF. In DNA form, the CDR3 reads TGTGCCAGCTCAACGGGGCCAAATGAAAAACTGTTTTTT.

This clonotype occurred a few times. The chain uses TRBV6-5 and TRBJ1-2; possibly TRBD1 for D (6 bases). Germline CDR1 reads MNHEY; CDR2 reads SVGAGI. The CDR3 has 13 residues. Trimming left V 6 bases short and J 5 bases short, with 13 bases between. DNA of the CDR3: TGTGCCAGCAGCATACTAGGACAGTATGGCTACACCTTC. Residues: CASSILGQYGYTF.

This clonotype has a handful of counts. As DNA, the CDR3 is TGCAGCGTTGGGGACCAAGAGACCCAGTACTTC. Residues: CSVGDQETQYF. V usage is TRBV29-1 and J usage is TRBJ2-5; the D is unclear. With 4 bases removed from V and 0 bases from J, the gap between germline ends came to 3 bases. Germline-derived CDR1 and CDR2 are SQVTM and ANQGSEA. The CDR3 is 11 residues long.

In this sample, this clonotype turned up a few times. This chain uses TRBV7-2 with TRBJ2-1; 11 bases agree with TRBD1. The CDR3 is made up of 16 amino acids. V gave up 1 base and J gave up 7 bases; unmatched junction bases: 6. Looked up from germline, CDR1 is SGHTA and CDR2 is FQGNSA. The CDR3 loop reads CASSLVPGQGANEQFF. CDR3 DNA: TGTGCCAGCAGCTTAGTTCCCGGACAGGGGGCGAATGAGCAGTTCTTC.

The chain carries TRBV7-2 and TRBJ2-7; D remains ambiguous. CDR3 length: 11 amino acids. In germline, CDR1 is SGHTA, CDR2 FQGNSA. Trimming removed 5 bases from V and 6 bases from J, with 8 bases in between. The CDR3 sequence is CASSLGLEQYF. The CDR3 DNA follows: TGTGCCAGCAGCCTCGGGCTCGAGCAGTACTTC.

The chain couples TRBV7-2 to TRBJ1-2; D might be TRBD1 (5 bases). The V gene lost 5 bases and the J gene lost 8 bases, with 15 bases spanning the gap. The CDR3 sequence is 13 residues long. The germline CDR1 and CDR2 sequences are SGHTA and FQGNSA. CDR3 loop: CASSRRLTAGYTF. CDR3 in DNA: TGTGCCAGCAGCCGACGCCTGACAGCCGGCTACACCTTC.

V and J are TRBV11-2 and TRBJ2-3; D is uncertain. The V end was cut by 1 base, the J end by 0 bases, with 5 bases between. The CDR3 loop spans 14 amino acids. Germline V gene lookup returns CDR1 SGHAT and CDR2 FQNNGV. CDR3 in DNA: TGTGCCAGCAGCTTAGGCTTTAGCACAGATACGCAGTATTTT. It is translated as CASSLGFSTDTQYF.

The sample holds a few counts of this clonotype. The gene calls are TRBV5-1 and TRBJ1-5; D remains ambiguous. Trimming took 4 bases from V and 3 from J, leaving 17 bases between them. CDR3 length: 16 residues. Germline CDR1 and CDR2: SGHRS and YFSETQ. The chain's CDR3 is CASSLDGRGTNQPQHF. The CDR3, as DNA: TGCGCCAGCAGCCTCGACGGTCGGGGTACCAATCAGCCCCAGCATTTT.

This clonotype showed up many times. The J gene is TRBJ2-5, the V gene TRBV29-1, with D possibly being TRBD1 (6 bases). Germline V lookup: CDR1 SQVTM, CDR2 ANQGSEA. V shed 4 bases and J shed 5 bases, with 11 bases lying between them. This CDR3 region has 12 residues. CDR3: CSVASGVETQYF. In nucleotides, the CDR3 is TGCAGCGTTGCGTCAGGGGTCGAGACCCAGTACTTC.

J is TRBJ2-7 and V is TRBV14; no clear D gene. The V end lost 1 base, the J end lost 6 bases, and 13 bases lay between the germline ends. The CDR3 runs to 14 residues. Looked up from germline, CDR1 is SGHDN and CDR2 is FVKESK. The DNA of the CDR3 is TGTGCCAGCAGCCAAGGGACGGTCCGAGGCGAGCAGTACTTC. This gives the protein CASSQGTVRGEQYF.

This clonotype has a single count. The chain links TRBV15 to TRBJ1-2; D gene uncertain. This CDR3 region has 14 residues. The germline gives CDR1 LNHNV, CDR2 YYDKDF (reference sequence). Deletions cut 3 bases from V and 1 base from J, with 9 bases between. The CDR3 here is CATSRQAVNYGYTF. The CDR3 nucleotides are TGTGCCACCAGCAGGCAGGCGGTTAACTATGGCTACACCTTC.

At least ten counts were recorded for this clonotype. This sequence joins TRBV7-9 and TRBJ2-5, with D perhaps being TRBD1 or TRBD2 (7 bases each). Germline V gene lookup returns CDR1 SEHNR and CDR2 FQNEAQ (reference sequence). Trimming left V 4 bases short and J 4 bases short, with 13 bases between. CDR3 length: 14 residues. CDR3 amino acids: CASSSPGGGETQYF. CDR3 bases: TGTGCCAGCAGCTCTCCAGGGGGGGGAGAGACCCAGTACTTC.

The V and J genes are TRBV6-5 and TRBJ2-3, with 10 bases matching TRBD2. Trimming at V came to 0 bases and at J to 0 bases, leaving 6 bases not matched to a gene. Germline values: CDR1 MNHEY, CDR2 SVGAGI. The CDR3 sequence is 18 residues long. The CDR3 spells CASSYSGRTSGSTDTQYF. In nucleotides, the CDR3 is TGTGCCAGCAGTTACTCAGGCAGGACTAGCGGCAGCACAGATACGCAGTATTTT.

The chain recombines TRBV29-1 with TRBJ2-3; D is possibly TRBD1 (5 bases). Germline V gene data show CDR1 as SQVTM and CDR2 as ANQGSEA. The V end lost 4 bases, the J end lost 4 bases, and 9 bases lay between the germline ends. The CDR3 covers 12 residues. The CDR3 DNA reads TGCAGCGTTGGGACAACCGCAGATACGCAGTATTTT. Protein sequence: CSVGTTADTQYF.

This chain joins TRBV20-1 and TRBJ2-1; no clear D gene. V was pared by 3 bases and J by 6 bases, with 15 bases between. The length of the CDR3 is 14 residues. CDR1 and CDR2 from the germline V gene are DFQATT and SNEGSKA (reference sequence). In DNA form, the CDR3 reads TGCAGTGCTAGTCTCTACGCCAGAGGCAATGAGCAGTTCTTC. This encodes CSASLYARGNEQFF.

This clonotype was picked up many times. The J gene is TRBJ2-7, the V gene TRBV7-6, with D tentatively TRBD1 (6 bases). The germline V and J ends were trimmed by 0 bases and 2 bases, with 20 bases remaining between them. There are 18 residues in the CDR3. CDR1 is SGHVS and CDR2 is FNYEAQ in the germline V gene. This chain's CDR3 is CASSLARTMDSRTYEQYF. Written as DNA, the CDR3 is TGTGCCAGCAGCTTAGCGAGAACGATGGACAGCCGAACCTACGAGCAGTACTTC. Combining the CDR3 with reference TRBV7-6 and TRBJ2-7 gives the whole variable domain GAGVSQSPRYKVTKRGQDVALRCDPISGHVSLYWYRQALGQGPEFLTYFNYEAQQDKSGLPNDRFSAERPEGSISTLTIQRTEQRDSAMYRCASSLARTMDSRTYEQYFGPGTRLTVT.